This T cell receptor (beta chain) was sequenced in a study of cytomegalovirus exposure and HLA in healthy donors. Study-wide findings and caveats: Reportedly, TCR beta sequences accurately predicted HLA-A and HLA-B alleles in most subjects. Reportedly, a later analysis found an Asian-associated ancestry cluster had fewer N-insertions than the approximately 700-donor mean.

In regard to this clone: The antigen is unknown.

PCR employed 60 Vbeta and 13 Jbeta primers. Profiling relied on immunoSEQ multiplex PCR, and the TCRdb table lists in-frame clones only, not all of them. The sample records approximately 150,000 clones, approximately 88% being singletons. From germline, CDR1 is ENHRY and CDR2 SYGVKD. The CDR3 consists of 11 residues. Trimming removed 11 bases from V and 6 bases from J, with 12 bases in between. Samples came from healthy bone marrow donors. The V and J genes are TRBV10-3 and TRBJ2-3; the D gene is possibly TRBD2 (5 bases). This sequence originates from a man younger than 45 in good health and CMV-seronegative. The specimen sequenced was PBMCs. The CDR3 here is CAGRTGDTQYF. The CDR3 DNA reads TGTGCCGGGAGAACCGGGGATACGCAGTATTTT.